This T cell receptor (beta chain) was captured by sequencing in a study of shared clonotypes between healthy human individuals. Sequenced by immunoSEQ multiplex PCR; TCRdb stores in-frame clones only, minus some. The sample contains some 1.5 million clones, 95% to 99% of which appear only once. This clone appeared once. Deletions cut 2 bases from V and 0 bases from J, with 11 bases between. The CDR3 covers 15 residues. Germline values: CDR1 SGHRS, CDR2 YFSETQ. Sequenced: naive CD4+ T cells sorted from blood. Subset reported: CD45RA+ positively selected. The rearrangement uses TRBV5-1 and TRBJ1-2, with D unclear. The receptor was isolated from a man under 40 in good health. The CDR3 bases are TGCGCCAGCAGCTTCGCTAGATTCCCTAACTATGGCTACACCTTC. It yields the protein CASSFARFPNYGYTF.